The TCR beta chain under discussion was sequenced for a study of blood T cells in healthy people across ages. Then a second PCR, running about 6 to 12 cycles, was carried out with a sample-barcoded 5' primer and a J-beta primer mix. TCRdb recomputed calls from the 5' RACE reads with MiXCR, one row per CDR3 protein. The repertoire holds more than 900,000 distinct CDR3 sequences, with around 27% as singletons. The CDR3 totals 18 residues. Germline values: CDR1 LGHDT, CDR2 YNNKEL (reference sequence). After removal of 1 base from V and 8 bases from J, the junction contained 15 bases not matched to a gene. These data were likewise used in another study, on T cells of mothers and their children. From that report: Nine systemically healthy Caucasian donors: three mothers, six children. Random nucleotides (2-4) and sample barcodes were added by the M1S primer used in the second PCR.

The V and J genes are TRBV3-1 and TRBJ2-1; 9 bases are shared with TRBD2. Material for sequencing was blood. The TCR sequence derives from a girl aged 2-9 years in good health. The CDR3 nucleotides are TGTGCCAGCAGCCAAGGACCCCCAGCGGGAGGCCTTGGGGATGAGCAGTTCTTC. Protein product: CASSQGPPAGGLGDEQFF.